The 22 T cell receptor beta chains given below trace back to one sample, sequenced in a study of blood T cell repertoires in COVID-19. The table came from immunoSEQ multiplex PCR; TCRdb's copy has only in-frame clones and leaves some out. The table has tens of thousands of clones, 84% seen once. The sample was peripheral blood. The receptor set was obtained from a man aged 50 or older with acute or convalescent COVID-19.

This rearrangement joins TRBV11-3 to TRBJ2-7, with D perhaps matching TRBD2 (7 bases). The CDR3 runs to 17 residues. CDR1 is SGHNT, CDR2 YENEEA, per germline. V was trimmed by 5 bases and J by 2 bases, leaving 22 bases between them. CDR3 bases: TGTGCCAGCAGCCTACCCCCCTGGGGGGGCCTCACCTACGAGCAGTACTTC. Its protein is CASSLPPWGGLTYEQYF.

The sample holds one count of this clone. The V gene is TRBV24-1, the J gene TRBJ2-1, with D perhaps TRBD1 (6 bases). Germline CDR1 and CDR2: KGHDR and SFDVKD. V lost 1 base and J lost 2, with 11 bases in between. CDR3 length: 16 amino acids. CDR3 residues: CATSDFRGTPYNEQFF. The CDR3 DNA sequence: TGTGCCACCAGTGATTTTAGGGGGACACCCTACAATGAGCAGTTCTTC.

CDR3 in amino acids: CASSSTVGPYEQYF. The CDR3 DNA is TGTGCCAGTAGCTCGACAGTCGGACCCTACGAGCAGTACTTC. This chain links TRBV19 with TRBJ2-7; D possibly corresponds to TRBD1 (5 bases). This CDR3 spans 14 amino acids. CDR1 is LNHDA and CDR2 is SQIVND in the germline V gene (reference sequence). The ends were cut back, 6 bases at V and 2 bases at J, with 14 bases in the middle.

Written as DNA, the CDR3 is TGTGCCAGCAGTGAGCCATATATTAGCGATGAGCAGTTCTTC. Translating gives CASSEPYISDEQFF. V and J are TRBV6-1 and TRBJ2-1, with TRBD2 as a possible D gene (5 bases). The V end lost 3 bases, the J end lost 8 bases, and 14 bases lay between the germline ends. Germline CDR1 reads MNHNS; CDR2 reads SASEGT. CDR3 length equals 14 residues.

This clone was seen more than once but under ten times. Other DNA sequences in the same sample also yield this CDR3. The J gene is TRBJ2-3, the V gene TRBV15, with 8 bases fitting TRBD1. V was clipped by 1 base and J by 3 bases; unmatched bases: 3. CDR1 and CDR2 (germline): LNHNV, YYDKDF (reference sequence). The length of the CDR3 is 15 residues. CDR3 sequence reads: CATSRVTGVTDTQYF. CDR3 DNA: TGTGCCACCAGCAGAGTGACAGGGGTAACAGATACGCAGTATTTT.

This chain connects TRBV2 to TRBJ2-3; TRBD2 agrees at 9 bases. V lost 4 bases to trimming and J lost 0 bases; unmatched junction nucleotides: 5. Germline CDR1 is SNHLY and CDR2 is FYNNEI. The CDR3 totals 16 residues. CDR3 sequence (DNA): TGTGCCAGCAGTGCTAGACTAGCGGCTAGCACAGATACGCAGTATTTT. Its translation is CASSARLAASTDTQYF. The entire variable domain, with the rest obtained from reference TRBV2 and TRBJ2-3, is as follows: EPEVTQTPSHQVTQMGQEVILRCVPISNHLYFYWYRQILGQKVEFLVSFYNNEISEKSEIFDDQFSVERPDGSNFTLKIRSTKLEDSAMYFCASSARLAASTDTQYFGPGTRLTVL.

J is TRBJ1-1 and V is TRBV25-1, with D perhaps TRBD1 (6 bases). Trimming shortened V by 6 bases and J by 5 bases, and 22 bases separated the two germline ends. CDR1 is MGHDK, CDR2 SYGVNS, per germline. The CDR3 sequence is 16 residues long. CDR3 residues: CASSLRVGAGVTEAFF. DNA of the CDR3: TGTGCCAGCAGCCTAAGAGTTGGGGCAGGGGTTACTGAAGCTTTCTTT.

V gene TRBV11-3 combines with J gene TRBJ2-1; 7 nucleotides align to TRBD2. CDR1 and CDR2 (germline): SGHNT, YENEEA. The CDR3 has 15 amino acids. Germline trimming cut 2 bases from V and 5 bases from J; bases unmatched to any gene: 6. CDR3 nucleotide sequence: TGTGCCAGCAGCTTATCGGGGGGAAGAGACAATGAGCAGTTCTTC. Its translation: CASSLSGGRDNEQFF.

The J gene is TRBJ1-1, the V gene TRBV6-5, with 7 bases lining up with TRBD1. The germline CDR1 and CDR2 sequences are MNHEY and SVGAGI. This CDR3 is built from 15 residues. V lost 4 bases, J lost 3 bases, and 8 bases stayed unmatched. This CDR3 is CASSWGDRLDTEAFF. CDR3 coding DNA: TGTGCCAGCAGTTGGGGGGACAGATTGGACACTGAAGCTTTCTTT.

The chain uses TRBV5-4 and TRBJ1-5; D is perhaps TRBD1 (6 bases). The V end was cut by 1 base, the J end by 2 bases, with 16 bases between. CDR3 length: 17 amino acids. CDR1 is SGHNT and CDR2 is YYREEE in the germline V gene (reference sequence). This CDR3 reads CASSLYGGPVGNQPQHF. CDR3 nucleotides: TGTGCCAGCAGCTTGTACGGGGGGCCGGTCGGCAATCAGCCCCAGCATTTT.

The rearrangement joins TRBV4-1 to TRBJ1-1; 9 bases line up with TRBD1. J gave up 4 bases and V 4 bases, and 7 bases lay outside the gene matches. In germline, CDR1 is MGHRA, CDR2 YSYEKL. The CDR3 loop spans 15 amino acids. The CDR3 loop is CASSPAGTGFTEAFF. The CDR3 DNA is TGCGCCAGCAGCCCGGCCGGGACAGGGTTCACTGAAGCTTTCTTT.

This clone was picked up a small number of times. The chain joins TRBV29-1 to TRBJ1-1; D may be TRBD1 (6 bases). This CDR3 comprises 13 residues. V dropped 5 bases and J dropped 6 bases, with 16 bases sitting between them. CDR1 and CDR2 from the germline V gene are SQVTM and ANQGSEA. This CDR3 reads CSVHGGPAAEAFF. In nucleotides, the CDR3 is TGCAGCGTTCATGGGGGCCCCGCCGCTGAAGCTTTCTTT.

V usage is TRBV11-2 and J usage is TRBJ2-3, with 11 bases aligning to TRBD2. This CDR3 spans 18 amino acids. Germline V gives CDR1 SGHAT, CDR2 FQNNGV. V shed 1 base and J 0 bases; nucleotides not matched to a gene: 6. CDR3 DNA: TGTGCCAGCAGCTTAGCCCTAGCGGGGGGCCACAGCACAGATACGCAGTATTTT. This gives the protein CASSLALAGGHSTDTQYF. Variable domain in full (rest from reference TRBV11-2 and TRBJ2-3): EAGVAQSPRYKIIEKRQSVAFWCNPISGHATLYWYQQILGQGPKLLIQFQNNGVVDDSQLPKDRFSAERLKGVDSTLKIQPAKLEDSAVYLCASSLALAGGHSTDTQYFGPGTRLTVL.

This chain uses TRBV27 with TRBJ1-1; the D is unclear. Germline loops: CDR1 MNHEY, CDR2 SMNVEV (reference sequence). Trimming removed 0 bases from V and 4 bases from J, with 12 bases in between. CDR3 length: 15 residues. The CDR3 is CASSLSREEGTEAFF. The CDR3 DNA sequence: TGTGCCAGCAGTTTATCGAGGGAGGAAGGCACTGAAGCTTTCTTT.

This clone showed up just once. The chain carries TRBV9 and TRBJ2-1; possibly TRBD1 for D (7 bases). The length of the CDR3 is 17 residues. With 0 bases removed from V and 6 bases from J, the gap between germline ends came to 19 bases. The germline gives CDR1 SGDLS, CDR2 YYNGEE. The CDR3 protein is CASSVEPGGQGANEQFF. As DNA, the CDR3 is TGTGCCAGCAGCGTAGAGCCAGGGGGGCAGGGCGCCAATGAGCAGTTCTTC.

The chain couples TRBV9 to TRBJ2-1, with TRBD2 identical over 14 bases. The CDR3 totals 14 residues. Germline loops: CDR1 SGDLS, CDR2 YYNGEE. V lost 4 bases, J lost 13 bases, and 7 bases stayed unmatched. The CDR3 is CASSSGGLAGDQFF. In DNA, the CDR3 is TGTGCCAGCAGCTCCGGGGGACTAGCGGGAGATCAGTTCTTC.

The chain carries TRBV6-6 and TRBJ2-1; 9 nucleotides match TRBD1. The CDR3 has 16 amino acids. V lost 2 bases to trimming and J lost 3 bases; unmatched junction nucleotides: 5. Germline assignment: CDR1 MNHNY and CDR2 SVGAGI (reference sequence). CDR3: CASSYGTGTLYNEQFF. In DNA form, the CDR3 reads TGTGCCAGCAGTTACGGGACAGGGACCCTCTACAATGAGCAGTTCTTC.

This chain links TRBV19 with TRBJ1-4, with unresolved D. Trimming removed 6 bases at V and 4 bases at J, with 9 bases between. Germline V CDR1 and CDR2: LNHDA, SQIVND (reference sequence). The CDR3 runs to 13 residues. CDR3 amino acids: CASSTGLNEKLFF. The CDR3 coding sequence is TGTGCCAGTAGCACCGGACTTAATGAAAAACTGTTTTTT.

The chain employs TRBV10-3 and TRBJ2-1, with 9 nucleotides matching TRBD2. Germline values: CDR1 ENHRY, CDR2 SYGVKD. The CDR3 sequence is 14 residues long. V lost 7 bases and J lost 5; bases outside the gene matches: 6. Here the CDR3 reads CAIKGREGDNEQFF. CDR3 DNA sequence: TGTGCCATCAAGGGGCGGGAGGGGGACAATGAGCAGTTCTTC.

This rearrangement joins TRBV3-1 (or the pseudogene TRBV3-2) to TRBJ2-3, with D unresolved. CDR3 length: 11 residues. Trimming pared 4 bases from V and 6 bases from J, leaving 5 bases between. Germline V gene data show CDR1 as LGHDT and CDR2 as YNNKEL (reference sequence). DNA of the CDR3: TGTGCCAGCAGCCGAGCGGATACGCAGTATTTT. Protein product: CASSRADTQYF.

In DNA form, the CDR3 reads TGCGCCAGCAGCCTCTTTCCGGGGGAGACCCAGTACTTC. This gives the protein CASSLFPGETQYF. This sequence joins TRBV5-1 and TRBJ2-5; D possibly corresponds to TRBD2 (5 bases). Deletions cut 4 bases from V and 5 bases from J, with 12 bases between. The CDR3 is made up of 13 amino acids. Germline CDR1 and CDR2: SGHRS and YFSETQ.

The chain recombines TRBV5-4 with TRBJ2-6; 11 bases map to TRBD1. The junction had 0 bases not matched to a gene; V was cut back by 3 bases and J by 1 base. The CDR3 is made up of 16 amino acids. CDR1 is SGHNT, CDR2 YYREEE, per germline (reference sequence). The CDR3 DNA reads TGTGCCAGCAGCTGGGACAGGGGGTCTGGGGCCAACGTCCTGACTTTC. Its protein is CASSWDRGSGANVLTF.